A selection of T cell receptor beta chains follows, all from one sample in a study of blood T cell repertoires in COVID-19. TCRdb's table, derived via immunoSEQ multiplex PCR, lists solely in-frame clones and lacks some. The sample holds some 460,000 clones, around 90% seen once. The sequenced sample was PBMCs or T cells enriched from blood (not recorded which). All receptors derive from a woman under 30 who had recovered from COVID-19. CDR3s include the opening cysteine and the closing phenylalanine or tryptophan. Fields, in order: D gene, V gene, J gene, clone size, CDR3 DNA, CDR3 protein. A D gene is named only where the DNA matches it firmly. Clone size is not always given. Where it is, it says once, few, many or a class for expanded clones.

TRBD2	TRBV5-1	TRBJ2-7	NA	TGCGCCAGCAGCTTTAGATCTAGCGGGGCTGCGTACTACGAGCAGTACTTC	CASSFRSSGAAYYEQYF
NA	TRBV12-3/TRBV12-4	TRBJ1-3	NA	TGTGCCAGCAAGGGAGGTGGAAACACCATATATTTT	CASKGGGNTIYF
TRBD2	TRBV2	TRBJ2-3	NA	TGTGCCAGCAGTCGCTTAGCGGGGGAGAGTGATACGCAGTATTTT	CASSRLAGESDTQYF
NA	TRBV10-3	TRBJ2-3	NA	TGTGCCATCGGCAAAGAACCTAGCACAGATACGCAGTATTTT	CAIGKEPSTDTQYF
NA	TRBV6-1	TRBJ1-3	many	TGTGCCAGCAGTGAACGTCTAGAGCTCTCTGGAAACACCATATATTTT	CASSERLELSGNTIYF
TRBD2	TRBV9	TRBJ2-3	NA	TGTGCCAGCAGCGTAACTAGCGGGGATACGCAGTATTTT	CASSVTSGDTQYF
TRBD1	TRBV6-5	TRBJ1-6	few	TGTGCCAGCGGGACAGGGGGATTCTCACCCCTCCACTTT	CASGTGGFSPLHF
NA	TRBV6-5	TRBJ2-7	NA	TGTGCCAGCAGTTACGGTGGTGGCCATCGATCCTACGAGCAGTACTTC	CASSYGGGHRSYEQYF
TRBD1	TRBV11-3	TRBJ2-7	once	TGTGCCAGCAGCTTAGGTGGGGACAGCGGCTACGAGCAGTACTTC	CASSLGGDSGYEQYF
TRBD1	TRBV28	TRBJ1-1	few	TGTGCCAGCAGTTCAGGGGGGACTGAAGCTTTCTTT	CASSSGGTEAFF
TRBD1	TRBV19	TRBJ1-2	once	TGTGCCAGTAGTGGAACTGTTACAGGGGGTCGGAATGGCTACACCTTC	CASSGTVTGGRNGYTF
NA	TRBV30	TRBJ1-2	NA	TGTGCCTGGGGGACAAGCCTCTATGGCTACACCTTC	CAWGTSLYGYTF
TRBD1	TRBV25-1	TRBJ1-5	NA	TGTGCCAGCAGTGATTCGACAGGGCGGGACGATCAGCCCCAGCATTTT	CASSDSTGRDDQPQHF
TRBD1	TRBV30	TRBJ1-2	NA	TGTGCCTGGAGTCGGACAGGGGGAGTAATCCGCTACACCTTC	CAWSRTGGVIRYTF
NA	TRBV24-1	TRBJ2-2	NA	TGTGCCACCAGTGATCTCCACAGGGTGAAGGACACCGGGGAGCTGTTTTTT	CATSDLHRVKDTGELFF
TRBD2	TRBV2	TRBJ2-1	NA	TGTGCCAGCAGAGTCGGGGGGGCCAGCTCCTACAATGAGCAGTTCTTC	CASRVGGASSYNEQFF
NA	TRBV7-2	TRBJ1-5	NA	TGTGCCAGCACCGCGGACGGGGGTTATCAGCCCCAGCATTTT	CASTADGGYQPQHF
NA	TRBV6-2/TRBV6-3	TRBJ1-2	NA	TGTGCCAGCAGTTACCCCTGGGCTGCAGCTAACTATGGCTACACCTTC	CASSYPWAAANYGYTF
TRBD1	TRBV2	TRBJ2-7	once	TGTGCCAGCAGATGGACAGGGGGCACCTACGAGCAGTACTTC	CASRWTGGTYEQYF
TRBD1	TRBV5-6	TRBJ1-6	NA	TGTGCCAGCAGCTCGCCAGGGGGTGGTTCACCCCTCCACTTT	CASSSPGGGSPLHF
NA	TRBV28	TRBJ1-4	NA	TGTGCCAGCAGCTTGCAGGAAAAACTGTTTTTT	CASSLQEKLFF
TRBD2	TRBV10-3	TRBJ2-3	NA	TGTGCCATCAATGACGGGGGGGCGGGAGATACGCAGTATTTT	CAINDGGAGDTQYF
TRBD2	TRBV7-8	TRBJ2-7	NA	TGTGCCAGCAGCTTAGCGTCTAGCGGGGGGTACTACGAGCAGTACTTC	CASSLASSGGYYEQYF
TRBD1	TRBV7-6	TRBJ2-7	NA	TGTGCCAGCAGTCACGTCGGGACAGGGGAAAACGAGCAGTACTTC	CASSHVGTGENEQYF
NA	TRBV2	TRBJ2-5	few	TGTGCCAGCAGTTTCCTAAACCAAGAGACCCAGTACTTC	CASSFLNQETQYF
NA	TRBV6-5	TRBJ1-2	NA	TGTGCCAGCAGTTACGACGGGGGCTATGGCTACACCTTC	CASSYDGGYGYTF
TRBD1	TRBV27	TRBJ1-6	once	TGTGCCAGCAGTCGATCAGGGGGCGCCTATAATTCACCCCTCCACTTT	CASSRSGGAYNSPLHF
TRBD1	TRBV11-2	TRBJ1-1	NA	TGTGCCAGCAGGACGGGACAGGGCCCCACTGAAGCTTTCTTT	CASRTGQGPTEAFF
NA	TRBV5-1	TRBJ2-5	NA	TGCGCCAGCAGCTTGGTGGGCCGGGAGACCCAGTACTTC	CASSLVGRETQYF
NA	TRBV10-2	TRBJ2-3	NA	TGCGCCAGCAGTGCTTTGCGGGTTGGTACGCAGTATTTT	CASSALRVGTQYF
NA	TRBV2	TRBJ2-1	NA	TGTGCCAGCAGGACGGGGGATAGCTCCTACAATGAGCAGTTCTTC	CASRTGDSSYNEQFF
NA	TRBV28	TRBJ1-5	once	TGTGCCAGCAGTGTGGGGGTGGACAGAGATCAGCCCCAGCATTTT	CASSVGVDRDQPQHF
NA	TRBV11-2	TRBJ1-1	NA	TGTGCCAGCAGCTTAGACCGACAGTCGGGCACTGAAGCTTTCTTT	CASSLDRQSGTEAFF
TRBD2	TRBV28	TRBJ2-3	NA	TGTGCCAGCAGTCTCAGCGGGACCCTCACAGATACGCAGTATTTT	CASSLSGTLTDTQYF